A selection of T cell receptor beta chains follows, all from one sample in a study of shared clonotypes between healthy human individuals. Using immunoSEQ multiplex PCR, the repertoire was profiled, and TCRdb retains in-frame clones only, with some absent. Among 600,000 to 700,000 clones listed, 73% were seen once. Material: memory CD4+ T cells sorted from blood. The receptors shown here come from a woman under 40 in good health. CDR3s include the opening cysteine and the closing phenylalanine or tryptophan. The D gene is left open where the match is weak. Some rows mark clone size as missing; the rest say once, few, many or name a class of expanded clone.

j_gene: TRBJ1-2; d_gene: NA; v_gene: TRBV18; abundance: NA; CDR3aa: CASSQIQGDGYTF; CDR3nt: TGTGCCAGCTCACAGATACAGGGTGATGGCTACACCTTC
j_gene: TRBJ2-1; d_gene: NA; v_gene: TRBV4-1; abundance: NA; CDR3aa: CASSQGRPSVYNEQFF; CDR3nt: TGCGCCAGCAGCCAAGGTCGGCCTAGCGTCTACAATGAGCAGTTCTTC
j_gene: TRBJ1-4; d_gene: TRBD1; v_gene: TRBV6-1; abundance: NA; CDR3aa: CASNSGQDPKKLFF; CDR3nt: TGTGCCAGCAACTCGGGACAGGACCCGAAAAAACTGTTTTTT
j_gene: TRBJ2-7; d_gene: NA; v_gene: TRBV28; abundance: NA; CDR3aa: CATLTGYEQYF; CDR3nt: TGTGCCACCCTAACTGGCTACGAGCAGTACTTC
j_gene: TRBJ2-3; d_gene: NA; v_gene: TRBV11-2; abundance: NA; CDR3aa: CASSFHGGENADTQYF; CDR3nt: TGTGCCAGCAGCTTTCATGGAGGCGAAAACGCAGATACGCAGTATTTT
j_gene: TRBJ2-5; d_gene: TRBD2; v_gene: TRBV13; abundance: NA; CDR3aa: CASSPPGLAGGEDLETQYF; CDR3nt: TGTGCCAGCAGCCCCCCCGGACTAGCGGGAGGGGAGGATCTGGAGACCCAGTACTTC
j_gene: TRBJ1-5; d_gene: NA; v_gene: TRBV6-1; abundance: NA; CDR3aa: CASSEQIQWPQHF; CDR3nt: TGTGCCAGCAGTGAACAGATTCAATGGCCCCAGCATTTT
j_gene: TRBJ2-1; d_gene: NA; v_gene: TRBV7-2; abundance: NA; CDR3aa: CASSSRLGGSYNEQFF; CDR3nt: TGTGCCAGCAGCTCAAGACTAGGGGGGTCCTACAATGAGCAGTTCTTC
j_gene: TRBJ2-2; d_gene: NA; v_gene: TRBV2; abundance: NA; CDR3aa: CASSVRTPGTTGELFF; CDR3nt: TGTGCCAGCAGTGTGAGGACCCCAGGGACGACCGGGGAGCTGTTTTTT
j_gene: TRBJ2-5; d_gene: NA; v_gene: TRBV11-2; abundance: NA; CDR3aa: CASSLNGETQYF; CDR3nt: TGTGCCAGCAGCTTAAACGGAGAGACCCAGTACTTC
j_gene: TRBJ2-5; d_gene: TRBD2; v_gene: TRBV19; abundance: NA; CDR3aa: CASSSPGLGLATQYF; CDR3nt: TGTGCCAGTAGCTCGCCGGGACTAGGGTTGGCGACCCAGTACTTC
j_gene: TRBJ1-1; d_gene: NA; v_gene: TRBV5-1; abundance: NA; CDR3aa: CASSSQRDTEAFF; CDR3nt: TGCGCCAGCAGCTCACAAAGGGACACTGAAGCTTTCTTT
j_gene: TRBJ1-5; d_gene: NA; v_gene: TRBV6-1; abundance: NA; CDR3aa: CASTPRTSNQPQHF; CDR3nt: TGTGCCAGCACCCCTCGGACTAGCAATCAGCCCCAGCATTTT
j_gene: TRBJ1-1; d_gene: NA; v_gene: TRBV20-1; abundance: NA; CDR3aa: CRKKGGTEAFF; CDR3nt: TGCAGGAAGAAAGGGGGGACTGAAGCTTTCTTT
j_gene: TRBJ1-5; d_gene: TRBD1; v_gene: TRBV28; abundance: NA; CDR3aa: CASSPGTGGLQPQHF; CDR3nt: TGTGCCAGCAGTCCCGGGACAGGGGGCCTTCAGCCCCAGCATTTT
j_gene: TRBJ2-7; d_gene: TRBD1; v_gene: TRBV28; abundance: NA; CDR3aa: CASRQGGSYEQYF; CDR3nt: TGTGCCAGCCGACAGGGGGGCTCCTACGAGCAGTACTTC
j_gene: TRBJ1-1; d_gene: NA; v_gene: TRBV27; abundance: NA; CDR3aa: CASKWDSRNTEAFF; CDR3nt: TGTGCCAGCAAGTGGGACTCAAGGAACACTGAAGCTTTCTTT
j_gene: TRBJ2-7; d_gene: NA; v_gene: TRBV5-1; abundance: NA; CDR3aa: CASSSRDSQYEQYF; CDR3nt: TGCGCCAGCAGCTCCCGGGACTCTCAATACGAGCAGTACTTC
j_gene: TRBJ1-3; d_gene: NA; v_gene: TRBV6-5; abundance: NA; CDR3aa: CASRSHRSSGNTIYF; CDR3nt: TGTGCCAGCAGAAGCCACAGGTCCTCTGGAAACACCATATATTTT
j_gene: TRBJ2-3; d_gene: NA; v_gene: TRBV11-2; abundance: NA; CDR3aa: CASSTWEFADTQYF; CDR3nt: TGTGCCAGCAGTACATGGGAATTTGCAGATACGCAGTATTTT
j_gene: TRBJ1-3; d_gene: NA; v_gene: TRBV9; abundance: NA; CDR3aa: CASSVGTDGNTIYF; CDR3nt: TGTGCCAGCAGCGTAGGGACCGATGGAAACACCATATATTTT
j_gene: TRBJ2-2; d_gene: NA; v_gene: TRBV6-5; abundance: NA; CDR3aa: CASSYSRGHTGELFF; CDR3nt: TGTGCCAGCAGTTACTCGAGGGGACACACCGGGGAGCTGTTTTTT
j_gene: TRBJ1-5; d_gene: NA; v_gene: TRBV28; abundance: NA; CDR3aa: CASSSPGLVNQPQHF; CDR3nt: TGTGCCAGCAGTTCCCCAGGTTTGGTCAATCAGCCCCAGCATTTT
j_gene: TRBJ1-1; d_gene: TRBD1; v_gene: TRBV5-1; abundance: NA; CDR3aa: CASSFGTANTEAFF; CDR3nt: TGCGCCAGCAGCTTCGGGACAGCGAACACTGAAGCTTTCTTT
j_gene: TRBJ2-3; d_gene: NA; v_gene: TRBV11-3; abundance: NA; CDR3aa: CASSAGTEASTDTQYF; CDR3nt: TGTGCCAGCAGCGCAGGGACGGAGGCTAGCACAGATACGCAGTATTTT
j_gene: TRBJ2-7; d_gene: NA; v_gene: TRBV2; abundance: NA; CDR3aa: CASRSRGYEQYF; CDR3nt: TGTGCCAGCAGAAGCAGGGGCTACGAGCAGTACTTC
j_gene: TRBJ2-3; d_gene: TRBD2; v_gene: TRBV27; abundance: NA; CDR3aa: CASSPWTSGTDTQYF; CDR3nt: TGTGCCAGCAGTCCATGGACTAGCGGCACAGATACGCAGTATTTT
j_gene: TRBJ2-1; d_gene: NA; v_gene: TRBV7-2; abundance: NA; CDR3aa: CASSLDSGVREQFF; CDR3nt: TGTGCCAGCAGCTTAGATTCTGGGGTCCGTGAGCAGTTCTTC
j_gene: TRBJ2-1; d_gene: TRBD2; v_gene: TRBV28; abundance: NA; CDR3aa: CASGLADPYNEQFF; CDR3nt: TGTGCCAGCGGGCTAGCGGACCCCTACAATGAGCAGTTCTTC
j_gene: TRBJ2-7; d_gene: NA; v_gene: TRBV5-1; abundance: once; CDR3aa: CASSSTGGSYEQYF; CDR3nt: TGCGCCAGCAGCTCGACCGGGGGCTCCTACGAGCAGTACTTC
j_gene: TRBJ2-3; d_gene: TRBD1; v_gene: TRBV15; abundance: NA; CDR3aa: CATSPYTGATDTQYF; CDR3nt: TGTGCCACCAGTCCTTATACAGGGGCGACCGATACGCAGTATTTT
j_gene: TRBJ2-6; d_gene: NA; v_gene: TRBV28; abundance: few; CDR3aa: CASSVLQDSGANVLTF; CDR3nt: TGTGCCAGCAGTGTTTTACAGGACTCTGGGGCCAACGTCCTGACTTTC
j_gene: TRBJ2-5; d_gene: TRBD2; v_gene: TRBV5-1; abundance: NA; CDR3aa: CASSAYPGLAYETQYF; CDR3nt: TGCGCCAGCAGCGCCTACCCGGGACTAGCATACGAGACCCAGTACTTC
j_gene: TRBJ1-2; d_gene: NA; v_gene: TRBV27; abundance: NA; CDR3aa: CASSLSKGGQNGYTF; CDR3nt: TGTGCCAGCAGTTTATCTAAAGGGGGGCAGAATGGCTACACCTTC
j_gene: TRBJ1-5; d_gene: TRBD1; v_gene: TRBV19; abundance: few; CDR3aa: CASSRTPGQGYQPQHF; CDR3nt: TGTGCCAGTAGTCGGACACCGGGACAGGGGTACCAGCCCCAGCATTTT
j_gene: TRBJ1-3; d_gene: TRBD1; v_gene: TRBV19; abundance: NA; CDR3aa: CASNRGTGNTIYF; CDR3nt: TGTGCCAGCAACAGGGGTACTGGAAACACCATATATTTT
j_gene: TRBJ1-2; d_gene: NA; v_gene: TRBV6-1; abundance: NA; CDR3aa: CASIQLTANYGYTF; CDR3nt: TGTGCCAGCATCCAACTGACAGCTAACTATGGCTACACCTTC
j_gene: TRBJ1-1; d_gene: TRBD1; v_gene: TRBV27; abundance: NA; CDR3aa: CASSWGQGEAFF; CDR3nt: TGTGCCAGCAGTTGGGGACAGGGTGAAGCTTTCTTT
j_gene: TRBJ2-7; d_gene: NA; v_gene: TRBV27; abundance: NA; CDR3aa: CASSSWAKLVF; CDR3nt: TGTGCCAGCAGTTCATGGGCCAAACTCGTCTTC
j_gene: TRBJ2-2; d_gene: NA; v_gene: TRBV6-1; abundance: NA; CDR3aa: CASSGLMNTGELFF; CDR3nt: TGTGCCAGCAGTGGGCTGATGAACACCGGGGAGCTGTTTTTT
j_gene: TRBJ2-1; d_gene: TRBD2; v_gene: TRBV6-1; abundance: NA; CDR3aa: CASREILATYNEQFF; CDR3nt: TGTGCCAGCAGAGAGATACTAGCGACATACAATGAGCAGTTCTTC
j_gene: TRBJ1-2; d_gene: NA; v_gene: TRBV5-5; abundance: NA; CDR3aa: CASSPDPLGSAGLYGYTF; CDR3nt: TGTGCCAGCAGCCCTGATCCCTTGGGGTCTGCTGGACTCTATGGCTACACCTTC
j_gene: TRBJ1-5; d_gene: NA; v_gene: TRBV7-2; abundance: few; CDR3aa: CASTKSGMQGSQPQHF; CDR3nt: TGTGCCAGCACCAAATCGGGTATGCAGGGGAGTCAGCCCCAGCATTTT
j_gene: TRBJ1-2; d_gene: NA; v_gene: TRBV5-8; abundance: NA; CDR3aa: CASTRTLDAYGYTF; CDR3nt: TGTGCCAGCACCCGAACGCTTGATGCCTATGGCTACACCTTC
j_gene: TRBJ1-1; d_gene: NA; v_gene: TRBV12-2; abundance: NA; CDR3aa: CASRLAEGQAGRENTEAFF; CDR3nt: TGTGCAAGTCGCTTAGCTGAGGGACAGGCTGGACGGGAGAACACTGAAGCTTTCTTT
j_gene: TRBJ2-2; d_gene: NA; v_gene: TRBV7-2; abundance: NA; CDR3aa: CASSLQEDRELFF; CDR3nt: TGTGCCAGCAGCTTACAGGAGGACAGGGAGCTGTTTTTT
j_gene: TRBJ2-5; d_gene: NA; v_gene: TRBV11-2; abundance: few; CDR3aa: CASSLGAGAEETQYF; CDR3nt: TGTGCCAGCAGCTTGGGGGCGGGAGCTGAAGAGACCCAGTACTTC
j_gene: TRBJ2-5; d_gene: NA; v_gene: TRBV7-2; abundance: NA; CDR3aa: CASSQTGTQETQYF; CDR3nt: TGTGCCAGCAGCCAAACAGGGACCCAAGAGACCCAGTACTTC